The rows below give T cell receptor beta chains drawn from one sample of a study of CD8+ T cells in alopecia areata. Clones were read by immunoSEQ multiplex PCR, and TCRdb kept only the in-frame ones, dropping some. The profile shows hundreds of thousands of clones, 45% to 70% of them singletons. Sequencing used CD4+ T cells sorted from blood, obtained at week 52, from a patient treated with tofacitinib. The receptors shown here come from a human donor with alopecia areata. The CDR3 runs from the conserved cysteine through the conserved F or W. A D gene is named only where the DNA matches it firmly. Expanded clones get a size class; other rows say once, few or many, or leave the size out.

NA,TRBV9,TRBJ2-3,NA,CASSFGPPDTQYF,TGTGCCAGCAGCTTCGGGCCGCCAGATACGCAGTATTTT
TRBD1,TRBV18,TRBJ2-2,NA,CASSPGQVFGNGELFF,TGTGCCAGCTCACCGGGACAGGTCTTTGGAAACGGGGAGCTGTTTTTT
NA,TRBV5-1,TRBJ2-7,NA,CASSRETRSGEQYF,TGCGCCAGCAGCCGAGAGACACGGAGTGGTGAGCAGTACTTC
NA,TRBV9,TRBJ2-3,NA,CASSVVGWPTDTQYF,TGTGCCAGCAGCGTAGTGGGCTGGCCCACAGATACGCAGTATTTT
NA,TRBV2,TRBJ2-5,NA,CASSGQPLWETQYF,TGTGCCAGCAGTGGACAGCCATTATGGGAGACCCAGTACTTC
NA,TRBV9,TRBJ2-4,NA,CASSVGTSSRNIQYF,TGTGCCAGCAGCGTAGGGACATCAAGTCGAAACATTCAGTACTTC
NA,TRBV29-1,TRBJ2-1,NA,CSVLSVVYNEQFF,TGCAGCGTCCTCTCGGTGGTTTACAATGAGCAGTTCTTC
NA,TRBV30,TRBJ2-7,NA,CAWRGRSYEQYF,TGTGCCTGGAGGGGCCGCTCCTACGAGCAGTACTTC
TRBD1,TRBV13,TRBJ2-3,few,CASSYRTGRDTQYF,TGTGCCAGCAGCTACAGGACAGGGCGGGATACGCAGTATTTT
TRBD1,TRBV9,TRBJ2-1,NA,CASSTTGAYNEQFF,TGTGCCAGCAGCACAACAGGGGCCTACAATGAGCAGTTCTTC
TRBD1,TRBV29-1,TRBJ2-5,NA,CSALVDREETQYF,TGCAGCGCCCTCGTGGACAGGGAAGAGACCCAGTACTTC
TRBD1,TRBV4-1,TRBJ2-1,few,CASSQGQGVIDEQFF,TGCGCCAGCAGCCAAGGGCAGGGGGTGATTGATGAGCAGTTCTTC
TRBD1,TRBV18,TRBJ1-2,NA,CASSRGVRQGTGYTF,TGTGCCAGCTCACGCGGTGTAAGACAGGGCACCGGCTACACCTTC
TRBD1,TRBV6-6,TRBJ1-1,few,CASTGQGYTEAFF,TGTGCCAGCACAGGACAGGGATACACTGAAGCTTTCTTT
NA,TRBV7-9,TRBJ2-5,few,CASSLARETQYF,TGTGCCAGCAGCTTAGCGCGGGAGACCCAGTACTTC
TRBD1,TRBV5-6,TRBJ1-6,NA,CASSHGGQGSPLHF,TGTGCCAGCAGCCATGGGGGACAGGGTTCACCCCTCCACTTT
TRBD1,TRBV4-3,TRBJ1-2,NA,CASSPRGTGHGYTF,TGCGCCAGCAGCCCGCGGGGGACAGGGCATGGCTACACCTTC
NA,TRBV7-2,TRBJ2-3,NA,CASSSRRHSTDTQYF,TGTGCCAGCAGCTCCCGTAGGCATAGCACAGATACGCAGTATTTT
NA,TRBV6-5,TRBJ2-7,NA,CASSRTGTYEQYF,TGTGCCAGCAGCCGGACTGGGACCTACGAGCAGTACTTC
NA,TRBV7-8,TRBJ2-3,few,CASSPGTIGTDTQYF,TGTGCCAGCAGCCCTGGGACAATAGGCACAGATACGCAGTATTTT
TRBD2,TRBV12-5,TRBJ2-3,NA,CASARWLAGAITDTQYF,TGTGCTAGTGCCCGCTGGCTAGCGGGGGCTATTACAGATACGCAGTATTTT
NA,TRBV29-1,TRBJ2-1,few,CSVEPDYYNEQFF,TGCAGCGTTGAGCCAGACTACTACAATGAGCAGTTCTTC
NA,TRBV25-1,TRBJ1-2,few,CASSRDLVGYTF,TGTGCCAGCAGTAGAGACCTCGTCGGCTACACCTTC
NA,TRBV2,TRBJ2-3,NA,CASRGRGTDTQYF,TGTGCCAGCAGGGGTCGTGGCACAGATACGCAGTATTTT
NA,TRBV9,TRBJ1-5,few,CASSLDGNSNQPQHF,TGTGCCAGCAGCCTGGACGGCAATAGCAATCAGCCCCAGCATTTT
NA,TRBV7-9,TRBJ2-7,NA,CASSPTWGPSYEQYF,TGTGCCAGCAGCCCGACATGGGGACCCTCCTACGAGCAGTACTTC
NA,TRBV15,TRBJ1-5,NA,CATSRGNQPQHF,TGTGCCACCAGCAGAGGGAATCAGCCCCAGCATTTT
TRBD1,TRBV30,TRBJ2-7,few,CAWSPGQGYEQYF,TGTGCCTGGAGTCCGGGACAGGGCTACGAGCAGTACTTC
NA,TRBV4-1,TRBJ2-7,NA,CASSQIDRGGAEQYF,TGCGCCAGCAGCCAAATCGATCGTGGAGGGGCCGAGCAGTACTTC
NA,TRBV6-5,TRBJ2-2,NA,CASSPTPNTGELFF,TGTGCCAGCAGTCCGACACCGAACACCGGGGAGCTGTTTTTT
NA,TRBV19,TRBJ2-7,NA,CASSIGRIGGYEQYF,TGTGCCAGTAGTATAGGTCGTATCGGTGGGTACGAGCAGTACTTC
NA,TRBV6-5,TRBJ2-7,NA,CASSERRAYEQYF,TGTGCCAGCAGTGAAAGAAGGGCTTACGAGCAGTACTTC
TRBD1,TRBV5-1,TRBJ2-5,few,CASRDRSQETQYF,TGCGCCAGTCGGGACAGGTCCCAAGAGACCCAGTACTTC
NA,TRBV6-5,TRBJ2-5,NA,CASSYSEVGVRTQYF,TGTGCCAGCAGTTACTCAGAAGTCGGGGTGAGGACCCAGTACTTC
TRBD2,TRBV5-4,TRBJ2-7,few,CASSSGGSSYEQYF,TGTGCCAGTTCTAGCGGGGGGAGCTCCTACGAGCAGTACTTC
NA,TRBV5-1,TRBJ2-1,NA,CASSPPGNEQFF,TGCGCCAGCAGCCCCCCGGGCAATGAGCAGTTCTTC
TRBD1,TRBV19,TRBJ2-4,NA,CASSIETGWKFQYF,TGTGCCAGTAGTATTGAGACAGGGTGGAAATTTCAGTACTTC
TRBD1,TRBV29-1,TRBJ1-2,NA,CSAGDSGNGYTF,TGCAGCGCAGGGGACAGCGGGAATGGCTACACCTTC
NA,TRBV30,TRBJ2-1,NA,CALEGGPYNEQFF,TGTGCCTTGGAGGGGGGGCCCTACAATGAGCAGTTCTTC
TRBD2,TRBV15,TRBJ2-1,NA,CATSPVGFSGAYNEQFF,TGTGCCACCAGCCCGGTTGGATTTAGCGGGGCCTACAATGAGCAGTTCTTC
NA,TRBV30,TRBJ1-1,few,CAWSKGRENTEAFF,TGTGCCTGGAGCAAAGGGAGGGAGAACACTGAAGCTTTCTTT
TRBD1,TRBV2,TRBJ2-5,NA,CASSERQGVWATQYF,TGTGCCAGCAGTGAACGGCAGGGGGTCTGGGCGACCCAGTACTTC
TRBD1,TRBV5-6,TRBJ1-1,NA,CASSPGQGPAFF,TGTGCCAGCAGCCCGGGACAGGGACCAGCTTTCTTT
TRBD1,TRBV7-2,TRBJ1-5,few,CASSSGQGNQPQHF,TGTGCCAGCAGCTCGGGACAGGGCAATCAGCCCCAGCATTTT
TRBD1,TRBV10-3,TRBJ2-3,NA,CAIRDGTDTQYF,TGTGCCATCAGAGATGGGACAGACACGCAGTATTTT
NA,TRBV5-6,TRBJ1-1,NA,CASSLLAEAFF,TGTGCCAGCAGCTTGCTAGCGGAAGCTTTCTTT
NA,TRBV30,TRBJ2-2,once,CARDSGLPGELFF,TGTGCCCGAGACAGTGGGCTCCCCGGGGAGCTGTTTTTT
NA,TRBV29-1,TRBJ2-5,NA,CSVEQGSETQYF,TGCAGCGTTGAACAGGGGTCGGAGACCCAGTACTTC
TRBD1,TRBV2,TRBJ2-5,NA,CASSLQGGETQYF,TGTGCCAGCAGTCTACAGGGGGGAGAGACCCAGTACTTC
NA,TRBV12-5,TRBJ1-2,NA,CASGSRAYGYTF,TGTGCTAGTGGTTCTCGGGCCTATGGCTACACCTTC
TRBD1,TRBV29-1,TRBJ1-1,NA,CSVRETGGPNTEAFF,TGCAGCGTTAGGGAAACAGGGGGCCCTAACACTGAAGCTTTCTTT
NA,TRBV5-1,TRBJ2-7,few,CASSLGPRDEQYF,TGCGCCAGCAGCTTGGGCCCGCGGGACGAGCAGTACTTC
NA,TRBV4-1,TRBJ2-1,NA,CASSQGLKGGRPYNEQFF,TGCGCCAGCAGCCAAGGCCTAAAGGGGGGGCGGCCTTACAATGAGCAGTTCTTC
NA,TRBV30,TRBJ1-5,once,CAWSGYREDGNQPQHF,TGTGCCTGGAGTGGATACAGGGAAGATGGCAATCAGCCCCAGCATTTT
NA,TRBV7-8,TRBJ1-1,NA,CASSLAPGLFTEAFF,TGTGCCAGCAGCTTAGCCCCGGGGCTGTTCACTGAAGCTTTCTTT
NA,TRBV11-2,TRBJ2-3,NA,CASSLRQAGSDTQYF,TGTGCCAGCAGCCTTCGACAGGCCGGGTCAGATACGCAGTATTTT
TRBD2,TRBV25-1,TRBJ2-7,NA,CASSSGGATEQYF,TGTGCCAGCAGTAGCGGGGGGGCGACCGAGCAGTACTTC
NA,TRBV2,TRBJ1-1,NA,CASRVDRNTEAFF,TGTGCCAGCAGGGTTGACAGGAACACTGAAGCTTTCTTT
NA,TRBV27,TRBJ1-4,few,CASSLWGNEKLFF,TGTGCCAGCAGTTTATGGGGGAATGAAAAACTGTTTTTT